The sequence of this TCR beta chain was determined in a study of resident and recirculating memory T cells in vitiligo. Points from the study as a whole: TCR sequences were not conserved across biopsy sites or patients.

Of note for this clone: Its target is unknown.

Stable vitiligo meant no lesion change over the previous 6 months. Stable patients also lacked confetti depigmentation, a sign of active vitiligo. The CDR3 runs 13 residues. Germline values: CDR1 LNHDA, CDR2 SQIVND (reference sequence). Trimming at V came to 8 bases and at J to 1 base, leaving 4 bases not matched to a gene. Measured with immunoSEQ multiplex PCR; TCRdb has only the in-frame clones, and not every one. The sample lists around 43,000 clones; 85% to 95% were seen once. The origin of this receptor is a male donor with vitiligo. Sample: blood. This sequence joins TRBV19 and TRBJ1-1; TRBD1 matches 7 bases. CDR3 DNA sequence: TGTGCCAGTTGGACAGGACCGAACACTGAAGCTTTCTTT. It codes for CASWTGPNTEAFF. Together with reference TRBV19 and TRBJ1-1, the CDR3 gives the full variable domain: DGGITQSPKYLFRKEGQNVTLSCEQNLNHDAMYWYRQDPGQGLRLIYYSQIVNDFQKGDIAEGYSVSREKKESFPLTVTSAQKNPTAFYLCASWTGPNTEAFFGQGTRLTVV.